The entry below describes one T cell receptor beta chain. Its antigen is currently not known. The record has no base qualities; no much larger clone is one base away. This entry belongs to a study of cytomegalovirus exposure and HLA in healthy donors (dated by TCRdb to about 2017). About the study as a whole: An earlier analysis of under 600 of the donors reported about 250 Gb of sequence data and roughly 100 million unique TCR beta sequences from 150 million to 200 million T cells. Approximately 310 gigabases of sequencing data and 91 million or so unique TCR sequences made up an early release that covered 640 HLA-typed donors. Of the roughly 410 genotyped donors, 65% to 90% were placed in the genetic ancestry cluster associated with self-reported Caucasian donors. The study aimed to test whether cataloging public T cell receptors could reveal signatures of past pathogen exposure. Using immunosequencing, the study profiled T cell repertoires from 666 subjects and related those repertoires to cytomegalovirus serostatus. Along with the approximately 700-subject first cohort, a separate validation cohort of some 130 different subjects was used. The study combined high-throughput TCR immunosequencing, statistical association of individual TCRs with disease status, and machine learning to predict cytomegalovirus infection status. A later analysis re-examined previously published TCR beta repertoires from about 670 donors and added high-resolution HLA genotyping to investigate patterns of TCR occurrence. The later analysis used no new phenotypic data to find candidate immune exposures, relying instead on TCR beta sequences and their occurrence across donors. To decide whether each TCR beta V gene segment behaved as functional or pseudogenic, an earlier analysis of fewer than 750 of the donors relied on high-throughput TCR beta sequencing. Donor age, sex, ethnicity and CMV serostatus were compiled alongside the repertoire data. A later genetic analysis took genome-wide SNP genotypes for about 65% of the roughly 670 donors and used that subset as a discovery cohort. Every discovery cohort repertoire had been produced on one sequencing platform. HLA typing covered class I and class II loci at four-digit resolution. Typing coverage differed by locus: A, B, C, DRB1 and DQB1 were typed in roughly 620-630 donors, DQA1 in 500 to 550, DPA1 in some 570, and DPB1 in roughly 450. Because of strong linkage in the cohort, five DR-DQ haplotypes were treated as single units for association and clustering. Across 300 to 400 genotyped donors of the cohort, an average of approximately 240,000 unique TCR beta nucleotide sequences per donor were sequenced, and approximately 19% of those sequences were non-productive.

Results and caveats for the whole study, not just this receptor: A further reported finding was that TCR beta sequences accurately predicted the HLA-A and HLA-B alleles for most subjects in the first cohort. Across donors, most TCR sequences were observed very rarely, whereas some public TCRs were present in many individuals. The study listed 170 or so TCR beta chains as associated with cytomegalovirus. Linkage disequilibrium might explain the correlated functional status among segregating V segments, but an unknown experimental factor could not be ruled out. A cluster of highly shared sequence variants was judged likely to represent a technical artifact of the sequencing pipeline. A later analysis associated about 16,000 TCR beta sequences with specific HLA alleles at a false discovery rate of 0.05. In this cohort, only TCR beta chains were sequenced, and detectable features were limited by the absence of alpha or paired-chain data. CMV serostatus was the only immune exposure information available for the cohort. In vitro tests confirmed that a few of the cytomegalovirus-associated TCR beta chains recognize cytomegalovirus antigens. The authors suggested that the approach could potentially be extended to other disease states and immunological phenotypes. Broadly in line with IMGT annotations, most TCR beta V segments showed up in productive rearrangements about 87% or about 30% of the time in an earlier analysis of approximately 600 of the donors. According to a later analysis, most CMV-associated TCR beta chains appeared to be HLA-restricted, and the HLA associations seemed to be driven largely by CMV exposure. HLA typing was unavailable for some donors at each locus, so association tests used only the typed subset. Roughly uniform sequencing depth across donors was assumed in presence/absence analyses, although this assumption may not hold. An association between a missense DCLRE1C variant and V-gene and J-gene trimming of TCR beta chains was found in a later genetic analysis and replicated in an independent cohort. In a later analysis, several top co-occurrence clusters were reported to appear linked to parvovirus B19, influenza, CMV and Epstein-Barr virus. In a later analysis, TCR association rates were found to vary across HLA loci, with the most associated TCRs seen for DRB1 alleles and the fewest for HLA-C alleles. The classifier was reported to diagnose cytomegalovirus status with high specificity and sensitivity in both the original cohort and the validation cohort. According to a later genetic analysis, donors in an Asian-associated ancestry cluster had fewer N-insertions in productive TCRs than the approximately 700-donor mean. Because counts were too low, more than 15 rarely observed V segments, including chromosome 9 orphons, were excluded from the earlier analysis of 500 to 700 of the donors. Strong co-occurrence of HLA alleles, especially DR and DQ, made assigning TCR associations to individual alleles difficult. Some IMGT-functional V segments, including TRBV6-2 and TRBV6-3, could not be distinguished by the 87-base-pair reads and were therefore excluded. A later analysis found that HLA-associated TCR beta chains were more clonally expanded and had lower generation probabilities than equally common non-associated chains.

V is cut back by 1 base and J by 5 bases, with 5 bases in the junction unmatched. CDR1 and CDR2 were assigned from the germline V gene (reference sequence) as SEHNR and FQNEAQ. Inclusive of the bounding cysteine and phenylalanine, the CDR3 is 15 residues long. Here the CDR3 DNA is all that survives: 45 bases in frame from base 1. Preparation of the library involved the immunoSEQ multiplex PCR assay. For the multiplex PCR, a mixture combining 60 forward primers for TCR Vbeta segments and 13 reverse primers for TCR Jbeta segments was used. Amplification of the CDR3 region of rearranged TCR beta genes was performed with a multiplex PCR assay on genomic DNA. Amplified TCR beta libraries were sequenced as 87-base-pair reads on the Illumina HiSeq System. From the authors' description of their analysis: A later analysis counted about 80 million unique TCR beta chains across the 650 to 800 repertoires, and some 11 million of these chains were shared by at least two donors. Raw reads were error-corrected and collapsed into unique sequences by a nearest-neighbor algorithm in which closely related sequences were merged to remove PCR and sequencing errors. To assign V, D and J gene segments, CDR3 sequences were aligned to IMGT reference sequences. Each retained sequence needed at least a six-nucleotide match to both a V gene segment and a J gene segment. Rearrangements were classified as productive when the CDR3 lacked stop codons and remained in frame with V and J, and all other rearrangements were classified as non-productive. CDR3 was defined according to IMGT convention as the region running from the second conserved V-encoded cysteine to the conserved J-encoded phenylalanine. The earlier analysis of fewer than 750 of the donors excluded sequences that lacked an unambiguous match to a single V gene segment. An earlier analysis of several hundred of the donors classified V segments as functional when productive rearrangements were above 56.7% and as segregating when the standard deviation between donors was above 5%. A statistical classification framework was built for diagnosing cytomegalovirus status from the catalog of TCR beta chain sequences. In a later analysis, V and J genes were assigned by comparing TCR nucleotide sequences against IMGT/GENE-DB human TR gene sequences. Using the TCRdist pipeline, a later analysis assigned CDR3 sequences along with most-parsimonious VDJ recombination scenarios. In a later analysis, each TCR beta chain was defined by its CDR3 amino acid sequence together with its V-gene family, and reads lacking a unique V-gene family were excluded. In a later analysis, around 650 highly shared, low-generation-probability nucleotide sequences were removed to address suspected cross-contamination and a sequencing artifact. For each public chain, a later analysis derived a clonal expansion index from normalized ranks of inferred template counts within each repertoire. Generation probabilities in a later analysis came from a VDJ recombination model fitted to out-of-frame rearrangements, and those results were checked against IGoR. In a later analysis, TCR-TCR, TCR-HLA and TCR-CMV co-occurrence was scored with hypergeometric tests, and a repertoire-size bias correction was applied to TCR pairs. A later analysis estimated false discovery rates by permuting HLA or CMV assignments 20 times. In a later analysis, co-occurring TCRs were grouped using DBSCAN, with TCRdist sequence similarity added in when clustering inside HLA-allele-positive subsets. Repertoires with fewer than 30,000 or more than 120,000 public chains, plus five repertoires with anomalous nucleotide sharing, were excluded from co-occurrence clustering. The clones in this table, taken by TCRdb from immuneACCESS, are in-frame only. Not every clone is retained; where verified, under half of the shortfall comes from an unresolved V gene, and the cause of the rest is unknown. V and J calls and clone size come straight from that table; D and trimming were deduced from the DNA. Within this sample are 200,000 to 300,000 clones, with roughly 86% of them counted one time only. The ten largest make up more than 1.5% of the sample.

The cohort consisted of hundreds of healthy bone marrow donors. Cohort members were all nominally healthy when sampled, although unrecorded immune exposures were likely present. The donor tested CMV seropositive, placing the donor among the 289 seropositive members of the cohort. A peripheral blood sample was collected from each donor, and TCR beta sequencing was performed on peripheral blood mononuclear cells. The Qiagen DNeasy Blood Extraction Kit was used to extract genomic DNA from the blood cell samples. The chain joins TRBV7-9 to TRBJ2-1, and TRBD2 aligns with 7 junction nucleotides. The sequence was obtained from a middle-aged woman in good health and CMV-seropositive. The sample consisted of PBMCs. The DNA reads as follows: TGTGCCAGCAGCTTAGAACTAGCGATCCACAATGAGCAGTTCTTC. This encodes CASSLELAIHNEQFF.